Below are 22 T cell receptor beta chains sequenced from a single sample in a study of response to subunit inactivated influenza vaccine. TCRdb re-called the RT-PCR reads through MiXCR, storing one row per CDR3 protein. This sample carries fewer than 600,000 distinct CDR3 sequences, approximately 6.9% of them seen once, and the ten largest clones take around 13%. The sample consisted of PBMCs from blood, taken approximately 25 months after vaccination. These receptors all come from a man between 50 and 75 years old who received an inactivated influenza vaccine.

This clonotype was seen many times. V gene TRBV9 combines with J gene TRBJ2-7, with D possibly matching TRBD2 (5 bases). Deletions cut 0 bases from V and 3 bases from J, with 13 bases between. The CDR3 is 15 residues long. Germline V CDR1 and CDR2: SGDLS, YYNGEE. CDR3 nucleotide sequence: TGTGCCAGCAGCGTAGACGGGAACTCCTACTACGAGCAGTACTTC. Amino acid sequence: CASSVDGNSYYEQYF.

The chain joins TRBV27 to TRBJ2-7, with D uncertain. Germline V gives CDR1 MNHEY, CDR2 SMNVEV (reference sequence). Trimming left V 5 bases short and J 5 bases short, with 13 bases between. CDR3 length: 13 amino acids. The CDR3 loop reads CASSPIYSHEQYF. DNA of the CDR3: TGTGCCAGCAGTCCTATTTATTCCCACGAGCAGTACTTC.

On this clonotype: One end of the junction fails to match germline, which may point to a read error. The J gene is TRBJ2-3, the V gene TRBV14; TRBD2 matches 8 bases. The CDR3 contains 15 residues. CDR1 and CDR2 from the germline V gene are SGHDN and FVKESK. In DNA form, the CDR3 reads TGTGCCAGCGCGATAACTAGCGGACTCACAGATACGCAGTGTTTT. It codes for CASAITSGLTDTQCF.

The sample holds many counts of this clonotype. CDR3 sequence reads: CASIRTSGGPNTGELFF. The DNA for the CDR3 is TGTGCCAGCATTAGGACTAGCGGGGGCCCCAACACCGGGGAGCTGTTTTTT. This chain connects TRBV6-5 to TRBJ2-2; TRBD2 agrees at 13 bases. The CDR3 has 17 amino acids. Germline V lookup: CDR1 MNHEY, CDR2 SVGAGI. V dropped 7 bases and J dropped 2; count of bases not matched to a gene: 7.

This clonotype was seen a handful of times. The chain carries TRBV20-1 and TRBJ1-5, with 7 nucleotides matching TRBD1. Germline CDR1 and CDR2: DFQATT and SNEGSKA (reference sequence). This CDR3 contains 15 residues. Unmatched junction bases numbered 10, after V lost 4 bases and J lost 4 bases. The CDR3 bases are TGCAGTGCTAACCCGGGGACAGCGGCAAATCAGCCCCAGCATTTT. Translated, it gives CSANPGTAANQPQHF.

DNA of the CDR3: TGTGCCATCAGTGAGTCAGGGGAGGGTTCACCCCTCCACTTT. Residues: CAISESGEGSPLHF. This chain uses TRBV10-3 with TRBJ1-6; D is perhaps TRBD1 (5 bases). V dropped 0 bases and J dropped 9 bases, with 9 bases sitting between them. The CDR3 length is 14 residues. Per the germline V gene, CDR1 is ENHRY and CDR2 is SYGVKD.

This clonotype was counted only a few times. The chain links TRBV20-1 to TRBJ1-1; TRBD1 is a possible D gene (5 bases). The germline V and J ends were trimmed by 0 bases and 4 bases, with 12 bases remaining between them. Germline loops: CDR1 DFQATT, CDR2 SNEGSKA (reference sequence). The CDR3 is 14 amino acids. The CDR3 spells CSARDRGVGTEAFF. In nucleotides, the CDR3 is TGCAGTGCTAGAGATCGGGGGGTGGGCACTGAAGCTTTCTTT.

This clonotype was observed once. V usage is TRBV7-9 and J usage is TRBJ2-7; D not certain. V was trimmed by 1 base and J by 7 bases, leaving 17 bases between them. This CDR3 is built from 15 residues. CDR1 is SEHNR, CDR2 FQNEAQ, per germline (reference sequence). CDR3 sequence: CASSLDLTPVWEQYF. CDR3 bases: TGTGCCAGCAGCTTAGATTTAACACCCGTCTGGGAGCAGTACTTC.

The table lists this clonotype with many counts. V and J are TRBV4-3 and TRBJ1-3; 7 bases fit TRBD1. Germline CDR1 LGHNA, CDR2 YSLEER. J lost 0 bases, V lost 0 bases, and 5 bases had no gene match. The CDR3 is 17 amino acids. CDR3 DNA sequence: TGCGCCAGCAGCCAAGAACGGCAGGGGGGCTCTGGAAACACCATATATTTT. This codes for CASSQERQGGSGNTIYF.

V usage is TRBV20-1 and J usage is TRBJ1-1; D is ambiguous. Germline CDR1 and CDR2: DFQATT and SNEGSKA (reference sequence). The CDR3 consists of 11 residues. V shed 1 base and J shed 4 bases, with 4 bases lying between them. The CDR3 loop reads CSARASTEAFF. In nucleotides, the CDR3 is TGCAGTGCTAGAGCGAGCACTGAAGCTTTCTTT.

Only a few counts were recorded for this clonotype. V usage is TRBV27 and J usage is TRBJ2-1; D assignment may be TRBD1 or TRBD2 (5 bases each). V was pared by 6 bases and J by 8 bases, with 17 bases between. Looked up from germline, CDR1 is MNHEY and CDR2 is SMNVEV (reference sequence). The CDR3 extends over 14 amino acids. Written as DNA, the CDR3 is TGTGCCAGCAGCGCCGGGACCTTTTTCGATGAGCAGTTCTTC. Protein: CASSAGTFFDEQFF.

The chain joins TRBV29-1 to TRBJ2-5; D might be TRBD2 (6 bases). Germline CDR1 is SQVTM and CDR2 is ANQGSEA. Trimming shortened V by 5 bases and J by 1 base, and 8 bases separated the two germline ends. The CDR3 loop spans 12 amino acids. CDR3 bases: TGCAGCGTTAGCGGGCCCCAAGAGACCCAGTACTTC. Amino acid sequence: CSVSGPQETQYF.

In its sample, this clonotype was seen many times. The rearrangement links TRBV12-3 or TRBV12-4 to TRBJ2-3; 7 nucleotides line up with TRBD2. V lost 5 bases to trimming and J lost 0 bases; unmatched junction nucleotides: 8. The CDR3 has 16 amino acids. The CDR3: CASSPLSGASTDTQYF. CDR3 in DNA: TGTGCCAGCAGTCCGCTGAGCGGGGCTAGCACAGATACGCAGTATTTT.

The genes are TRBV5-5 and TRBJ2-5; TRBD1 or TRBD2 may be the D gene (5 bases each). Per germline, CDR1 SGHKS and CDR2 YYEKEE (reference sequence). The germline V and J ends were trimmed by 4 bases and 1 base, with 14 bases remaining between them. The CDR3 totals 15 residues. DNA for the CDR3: TGTGCCAGCAGCCCGGTTGGGGGTCCCCAAGAGACCCAGTACTTC. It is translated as CASSPVGGPQETQYF.

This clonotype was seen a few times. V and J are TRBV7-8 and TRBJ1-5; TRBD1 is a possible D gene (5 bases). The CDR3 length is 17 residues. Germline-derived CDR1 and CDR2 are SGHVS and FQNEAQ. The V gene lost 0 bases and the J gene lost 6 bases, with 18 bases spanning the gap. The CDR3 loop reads CASSLAKTVQYSQPQHF. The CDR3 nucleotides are TGTGCCAGCAGCTTAGCGAAGACAGTCCAATACAGTCAGCCCCAGCATTTT.

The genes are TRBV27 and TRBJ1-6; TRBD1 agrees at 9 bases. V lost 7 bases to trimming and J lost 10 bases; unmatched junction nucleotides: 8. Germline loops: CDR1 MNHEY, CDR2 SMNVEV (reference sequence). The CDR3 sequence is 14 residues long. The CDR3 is CASNLQGAGSPLHF. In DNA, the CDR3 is TGTGCCAGCAACCTACAGGGGGCTGGATCACCCCTCCACTTT.

The CDR3 sequence is CAGSGEPSYEQYF. CDR3 nucleotide sequence: TGTGCGGGAAGTGGGGAACCCTCCTACGAGCAGTACTTC. The V call is TRBV7-9, the J call TRBJ2-7; the D is unclear. The V gene's germline CDR1 is SEHNR and CDR2 FQNEAQ (reference sequence). This CDR3 is built from 13 residues. The entire variable domain, with the rest obtained from reference TRBV7-9 and TRBJ2-7, is as follows: DTGVSQNPRHKITKRGQNVTFRCDPISEHNRLYWYRQTLGQGPEFLTYFQNEAQLEKSRLLSDRFSAERPKGSFSTLEIQRTEQGDSAMYLCAGSGEPSYEQYFGPGTRLTVT.

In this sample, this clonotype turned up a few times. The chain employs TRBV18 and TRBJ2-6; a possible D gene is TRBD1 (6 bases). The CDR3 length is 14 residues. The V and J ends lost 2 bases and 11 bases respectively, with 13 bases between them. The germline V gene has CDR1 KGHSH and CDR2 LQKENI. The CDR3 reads CASSPKQQGDVLTF. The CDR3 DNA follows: TGTGCCAGCTCACCAAAGCAACAGGGTGACGTCCTGACTTTC. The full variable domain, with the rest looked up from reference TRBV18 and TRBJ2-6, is NAGVMQNPRHLVRRRGQEARLRCSPMKGHSHVYWYRQLPEEGLKFMVYLQKENIIDESGMPKERFSAEFPKEGPSILRIQQVVRGDSAAYFCASSPKQQGDVLTFGAGSRLTVL.

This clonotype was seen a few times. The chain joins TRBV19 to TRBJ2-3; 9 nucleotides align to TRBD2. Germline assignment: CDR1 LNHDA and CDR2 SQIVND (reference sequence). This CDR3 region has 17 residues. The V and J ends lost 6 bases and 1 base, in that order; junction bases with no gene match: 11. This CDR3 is CASSIVWTSERTDTQYF. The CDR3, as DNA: TGTGCCAGTAGCATCGTCTGGACTAGCGAGCGCACAGATACGCAGTATTTT.

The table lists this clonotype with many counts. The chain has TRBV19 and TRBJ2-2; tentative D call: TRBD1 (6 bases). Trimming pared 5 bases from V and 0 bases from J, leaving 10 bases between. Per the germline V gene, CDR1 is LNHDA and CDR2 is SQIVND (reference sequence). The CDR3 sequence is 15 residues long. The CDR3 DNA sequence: TGTGCCAGTAGTCCACAGGGTACGAACACCGGGGAGCTGTTTTTT. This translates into CASSPQGTNTGELFF.

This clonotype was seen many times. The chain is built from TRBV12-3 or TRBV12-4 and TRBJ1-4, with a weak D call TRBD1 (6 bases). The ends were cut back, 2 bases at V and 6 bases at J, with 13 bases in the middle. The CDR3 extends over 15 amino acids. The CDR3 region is CASSLSGARYEKLFF. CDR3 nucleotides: TGTGCCAGCAGTTTATCAGGGGCCCGGTATGAAAAACTGTTTTTT.

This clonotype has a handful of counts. CDR3 coding DNA: TGTGCCACCAGTGGCGGAAGAGGGGATGATGAGCAGTTCTTC. This translates into CATSGGRGDDEQFF. The chain carries TRBV24-1 and TRBJ2-1, with D perhaps TRBD1 or TRBD2 (5 bases each). CDR1 and CDR2 from the germline V gene are KGHDR and SFDVKD. Trimming left V 5 bases short and J 8 bases short, with 15 bases between. CDR3 length: 14 amino acids.